These 27 T cell receptor beta chains were sequenced from one sample in a study of T cells in Graves' hyperthyroidism and ophthalmopathy. It was RNA transcripts that yielded the amplified TCR beta CDR3 regions. The TCR CDR3 first-round RT-PCR relied on the HTBI primer set. One entry per CDR3 protein, called by TCRdb with MiXCR from the multiplex PCR reads. This sample yields around 700,000 distinct CDR3 sequences, of which 30% to 40% are seen a single time; around 30% belongs to the top ten. Sequencing was performed on blood. These TCRs come from a woman aged 40 to 50 with Graves' hyperthyroidism.

This clonotype was found many times. The gene calls are TRBV10-1 and TRBJ2-6; D could derive from TRBD1 or TRBD2 (5 bases each). Germline-derived CDR1 and CDR2 are WNHNN and SYGVQD (reference sequence). The germline V and J ends were trimmed by 2 bases and 3 bases, with 8 bases remaining between them. The CDR3 length is 15 residues. This CDR3 reads CASSEGGSGANVLTF. The CDR3 DNA follows: TGCGCCAGCAGTGAGGGGGGAAGTGGGGCCAACGTCCTGACTTTC.

V gene TRBV16 combines with J gene TRBJ1-6; maybe TRBD1 (6 bases). Trimming left V 3 bases short and J 9 bases short, with 30 bases between. CDR3 size: 20 residues. Germline V gene lookup returns CDR1 KGHSY and CDR2 FQNENV. CDR3 region: CASSQFTIGVRGTGRSPLHF. The DNA for the CDR3 is TGTGCCAGCAGCCAGTTCACTATTGGGGTCCGGGGTACAGGGCGTTCACCCCTCCACTTT.

In its sample, this clonotype was seen a few times. The chain has TRBV20-1 and TRBJ1-5, with 9 bases lining up with TRBD1. The CDR3 spans 17 residues. V dropped 3 bases and J dropped 2; count of bases not matched to a gene: 11. Germline V gives CDR1 DFQATT, CDR2 SNEGSKA (reference sequence). Here the CDR3 reads CSASATGGAGGNQPQHF. CDR3 coding DNA: TGCAGTGCTAGCGCAACAGGGGGCGCAGGGGGCAATCAGCCCCAGCATTTT.

This clonotype was detected ten times or more. The V gene is TRBV7-9, the J gene TRBJ2-5, with TRBD1 matching 9 bases. The CDR3 consists of 16 residues. Germline CDR1 reads SEHNR; CDR2 reads FQNEAQ (reference sequence). The V segment lost 5 bases and the J segment 5 bases; nucleotides outside the gene matches: 12. The CDR3 spells CASSRKTGGFTETQYF. The CDR3 DNA reads TGTGCCAGCAGCCGCAAAACAGGGGGCTTTACGGAGACCCAGTACTTC.

J is TRBJ2-7 and V is TRBV29-1; D is possibly TRBD1 (5 bases). This CDR3 is 11 amino acids long. Trimming cost V 3 bases and J 7 bases, with 10 bases left between them. Germline V CDR1 and CDR2: SQVTM, ANQGSEA. CDR3 loop: CSVDQGREQYF. In DNA form, the CDR3 reads TGCAGCGTTGACCAGGGAAGGGAGCAGTACTTC.

The chain carries TRBV5-6 and TRBJ1-3; D gene ambiguous. The germline CDR1 and CDR2 sequences are SGHDT and YYEEEE. The length of the CDR3 is 15 residues. The V and J ends lost 4 bases and 0 bases respectively, with 11 bases between them. The CDR3: CASSLERRSGNTIYF. The CDR3, as DNA: TGTGCCAGCAGCCTGGAGAGACGCTCTGGAAACACCATATATTTT.

The chain links TRBV7-9 to TRBJ1-6, with 8 nucleotides matching TRBD1. This CDR3 spans 16 amino acids. The trim removed 4 bases at V and 5 bases at J, leaving 7 bases unmatched. The germline gives CDR1 SEHNR, CDR2 FQNEAQ (reference sequence). The DNA of the CDR3 is TGTGCCAGCAGCTCACCACAGGGACAGGATAATTCACCCCTCCACTTT. This translates into CASSSPQGQDNSPLHF.

This clonotype was picked up many times. This chain links TRBV7-2 with TRBJ2-7; D gene uncertain. This CDR3 contains 12 residues. Trimming removed 5 bases from V and 0 bases from J, with 5 bases in between. Germline-derived CDR1 and CDR2 are SGHTA and FQGNSA. Written as DNA, the CDR3 is TGTGCCAGCAGCGCCGTCTCCTACGAGCAGTACTTC. Encoded protein: CASSAVSYEQYF.

This clonotype was observed once. The rearrangement joins TRBV2 to TRBJ2-7; TRBD2 agrees at 8 bases. After removal of 7 bases from V and 4 bases from J, the junction contained 6 bases not matched to a gene. Germline CDR1 and CDR2: SNHLY and FYNNEI. The CDR3 extends over 13 amino acids. CDR3 sequence: CASKLAEGYEQYF. Written as DNA, the CDR3 is TGTGCCAGCAAACTAGCGGAGGGATACGAGCAGTACTTC.

On this clonotype: This may be a read error, as it is one base from a much larger clone. The conserved final phenylalanine or tryptophan is absent from the CDR3, which likely points to a read error. The chain links TRBV6-5 to TRBJ1-2, with TRBD1 matching over 7 bases. Per the germline V gene, CDR1 is MNHEY and CDR2 is SVGAGI. The CDR3 has 15 residues. Trimming cost V 6 bases and J 4 bases; bases outside gene matches: 11. This CDR3 is CASRPEQGTPYGYTL. CDR3 bases: TGTGCCAGCAGACCAGAACAGGGGACCCCCTATGGCTACACCCTC.

The chain couples TRBV6-1 to TRBJ2-7; D is unclear. The germline CDR1 and CDR2 sequences are MNHNS and SASEGT. The germline V and J ends were trimmed by 4 bases and 7 bases, with 14 bases remaining between them. The CDR3 is 13 residues long. CDR3 region: CASSGWEGNEQYF. The CDR3 coding sequence is TGTGCCAGCAGTGGTTGGGAAGGGAATGAGCAGTACTTC.

The gene calls are TRBV29-1 and TRBJ2-7, with 10 bases identical to TRBD2. This CDR3 has 14 residues. Germline assignment: CDR1 SQVTM and CDR2 ANQGSEA. The V and J ends lost 7 bases and 6 bases, in that order; junction bases with no gene match: 12. CDR3 in amino acids: CSGAGGGKGCEQYF. The CDR3 region has the DNA TGCAGCGGAGCGGGGGGGGGCAAAGGCTGCGAGCAGTACTTC.

The gene calls are TRBV20-1 and TRBJ1-5; a weak D match, TRBD1 (6 bases). The V gene lost 3 bases and the J gene lost 1 base, with 16 bases spanning the gap. Germline V gene data show CDR1 as DFQATT and CDR2 as SNEGSKA (reference sequence). The CDR3 is 16 residues long. CDR3 coding DNA: TGCAGTGCTAGTGAAACAGGGTTTGGAAGCAATCAGCCCCAGCATTTT. Translating it yields CSASETGFGSNQPQHF.

This chain joins TRBV29-1 and TRBJ1-5; tentative D call: TRBD1 (6 bases). Germline CDR1 reads SQVTM; CDR2 reads ANQGSEA. This CDR3 region has 13 residues. V lost 6 bases and J 11 bases, leaving 20 bases between the germline ends. The chain's CDR3 is CSVIATGQETQHF. In nucleotides, the CDR3 is TGCAGCGTGATCGCGACAGGTCAAGAGACCCAGCATTTT.

The chain joins TRBV24-1 to TRBJ2-5; 9 positions match TRBD1. The J call may be incorrect, as the DNA end agrees better with TRBJ2-1. CDR1 is KGHDR, CDR2 SFDVKD, per germline. The CDR3 runs to 14 residues. The CDR3: CATSDSGTGREQFF. Written as DNA, the CDR3 is TGTGCCACCAGTGATTCCGGGACAGGGCGAGAGCAGTTCTTC.

The chain joins TRBV15 to TRBJ1-2, with D maybe TRBD1 (5 bases). The CDR3 is made up of 18 amino acids. The germline gives CDR1 LNHNV, CDR2 YYDKDF (reference sequence). With 3 bases removed from V and 4 bases from J, the gap between germline ends came to 24 bases. This CDR3 reads CATSSRTGRGVGSYGYTF. As DNA, the CDR3 is TGTGCCACCAGCAGCCGGACCGGGAGGGGAGTAGGTTCCTATGGCTACACCTTC.

This chain joins TRBV5-8 and TRBJ1-1; D remains ambiguous. V was cut by 6 bases and J by 2 bases, with 20 bases left in between. Germline V lookup: CDR1 SGHTS, CDR2 YDEGEE. This CDR3 is built from 16 residues. The CDR3 region is CASIKDRRKINTEAFF. In DNA form, the CDR3 reads TGTGCCAGCATCAAGGATAGAAGGAAAATAAACACTGAAGCTTTCTTT.

V is TRBV7-2 and J is TRBJ1-6; unclear D gene. V lost 5 bases, J lost 0 bases, and 5 bases lay in between. Germline assignment: CDR1 SGHTA and CDR2 FQGNSA. The CDR3 runs 14 residues. CDR3 sequence: CASSGHSYNSPLHF. CDR3 sequence (DNA): TGTGCCAGCAGCGGGCACTCCTATAATTCACCCCTCCACTTT.

This sequence joins TRBV6-1 and TRBJ1-5, with a possible D match to TRBD1 (6 bases). Germline V CDR1 and CDR2: MNHNS, SASEGT. The length of the CDR3 is 13 residues. Between the trimmed V and J ends, which lost 6 bases and 5 bases, there was a span of 11 bases. CDR3 bases: TGTGCCAGCAGCATAACAGGGTATCAGCCCCAGCATTTT. Translating gives CASSITGYQPQHF.

For this clonotype: The conserved closing phenylalanine or tryptophan is absent in this CDR3, likely reflecting a read error. The chain employs TRBV7-2 and TRBJ1-6; possible D gene TRBD1, 5 bases. The V end was cut by 6 bases, the J end by 2 bases, with 14 bases between. Germline V lookup: CDR1 SGHTA, CDR2 FQGNSA. This CDR3 has 16 residues. CDR3 sequence: CASSFGRATYNSPLHL. The CDR3 DNA follows: TGTGCCAGCAGTTTCGGCAGGGCCACCTATAATTCACCCCTCCACCTT.

In its sample, this clonotype was seen many times. The chain employs TRBV10-1 and TRBJ2-2; 7 bases are shared with TRBD1. The trim removed 6 bases at V and 3 bases at J, leaving 1 base unmatched. CDR3 size: 13 residues. Germline-derived CDR1 and CDR2 are WNHNN and SYGVQD (reference sequence). The CDR3 nucleotides read TGCGCCAGCAGACAGGGGTACACCGGGGAGCTGTTTTTT. Its translation: CASRQGYTGELFF.

The chain joins TRBV9 to TRBJ1-3; 7 bases fit TRBD1. The germline CDR1 and CDR2 sequences are SGDLS and YYNGEE. The CDR3 is made up of 18 amino acids. The trim removed 0 bases at V and 3 bases at J, leaving 12 bases unmatched. CDR3 sequence reads: CASSVAPDRRYGGNTIYF. In DNA form, the CDR3 reads TGTGCCAGCAGCGTAGCCCCGGACAGGAGATATGGTGGAAACACCATATATTTT.

This clonotype was picked up one time. The chain links TRBV7-3 to TRBJ1-1; 8 bases are shared with TRBD1. This CDR3 contains 13 residues. Trimming at V came to 8 bases and at J to 3 bases, leaving 5 bases not matched to a gene. Germline V lookup: CDR1 SGHTA, CDR2 FQGTGA. CDR3 nucleotides: TGTGCCAGCGCAGGGGGCTCGGACACTGAAGCTTTCTTT. This translates into CASAGGSDTEAFF.

The chain uses TRBV6-5 and TRBJ1-2, with 9 nucleotides matching TRBD1. CDR1 and CDR2 (germline): MNHEY, SVGAGI. The ends lost 6 bases at V and 0 bases at J; junction bases unmatched: 8. The CDR3 is 16 residues long. The CDR3 DNA sequence: TGTGCCAGCAGCCGTGCGGGACAGGGCACTAACTATGGCTACACCTTC. Encoded protein: CASSRAGQGTNYGYTF.

This clonotype was seen at least ten times. The chain uses TRBV20-1 and TRBJ1-1; D gene unclear. Trimming cost V 1 base and J 1 base, with 4 bases left between them. CDR3 length: 12 residues. CDR1 DFQATT and CDR2 SNEGSKA come from the germline V gene (reference sequence). CDR3: CSARAPNTEAFF. The CDR3 DNA reads as TGCAGTGCTAGAGCTCCGAACACTGAAGCTTTCTTT.

A word on this clonotype: Since a much larger clone is just one base distant, this may be a read error. J is TRBJ2-2 and V is TRBV24-1, with D perhaps TRBD2 (6 bases). CDR1 and CDR2 from the germline V gene are KGHDR and SFDVKD. The CDR3 is 16 residues long. In DNA, the CDR3 is TGTGCCACCAGTCCCTTGCGGAGGGGAGACACCGGGGGGCTGTTTTTT. It codes for CATSPLRRGDTGGLFF.

This clonotype was recorded a few times. In DNA, the CDR3 is TGTGCCAGCAGTTACGATTGGGAACAGGGTGACAATTCACCCCTCCACTTT. It is translated as CASSYDWEQGDNSPLHF. V gene TRBV6-2 or TRBV6-3 combines with J gene TRBJ1-6; TRBD1 might be the D (6 bases). CDR1 and CDR2 (germline): MNHEY, SVGEGT. The CDR3 extends over 17 amino acids. V lost 2 bases and J lost 7, with 18 bases in between.